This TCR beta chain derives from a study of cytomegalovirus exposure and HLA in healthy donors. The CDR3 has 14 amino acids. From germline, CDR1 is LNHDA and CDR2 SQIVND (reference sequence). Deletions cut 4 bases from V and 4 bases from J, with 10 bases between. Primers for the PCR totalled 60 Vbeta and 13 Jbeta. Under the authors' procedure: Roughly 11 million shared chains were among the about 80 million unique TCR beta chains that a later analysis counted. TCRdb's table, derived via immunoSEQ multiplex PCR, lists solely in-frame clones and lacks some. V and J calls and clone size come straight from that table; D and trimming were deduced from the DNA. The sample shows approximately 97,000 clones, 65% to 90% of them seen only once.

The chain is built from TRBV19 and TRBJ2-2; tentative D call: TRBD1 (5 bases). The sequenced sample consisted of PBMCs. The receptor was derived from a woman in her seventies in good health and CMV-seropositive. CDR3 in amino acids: CASSTGRPTGELFF. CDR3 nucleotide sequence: TGTGCCAGTAGTACAGGGCGACCCACCGGGGAGCTGTTTTTT.